These 5 T cell receptor beta chains were all obtained from the same sample, sequenced in a study of vaccination effects on CD4 cells after COVID-19. These receptors are not linked to any known antigen. Viral peptide pool expansion of antigen-specific CD4+ T cells preceded sequencing in the ViraFEST assay. Once cultured for 10 days, the cells underwent separation to obtain CD4+ T cells. According to the study, vaccine recipients showed no prior SARS-CoV-2 infection and negative nucleocapsid antibodies. Profiling relied on immunoSEQ multiplex PCR, and the TCRdb table lists in-frame clones only, not all of them. This sample yields 74,000 or so clones, of which approximately 80% are seen a single time; 9% to 15% belongs to the top ten. The sample here was CD4+ T cells from PBMCs cultured with SARS-CoV-2 spike peptides, taken before COVID-19 vaccination. The receptors shown here come from a human donor who received a COVID-19 vaccine.

The V and J genes are TRBV5-1 and TRBJ2-6; D not resolved. Trimming removed 1 base from V and 2 bases from J, with 10 bases in between. In germline, CDR1 is SGHRS, CDR2 YFSETQ. There are 16 residues in the CDR3. Here the CDR3 reads CASSLLGGPGANVLTF. The CDR3 nucleotides are TGCGCCAGCAGCTTGTTGGGTGGACCTGGGGCCAACGTCCTGACTTTC.

Comments on this clone: Relative to the germline gene, one junction end is altered; a read error may explain this. This chain joins TRBV4-3 and TRBJ2-1; 10 nucleotides line up with TRBD1. Per germline, CDR1 LGHNA and CDR2 YSLEER. CDR3 length: 18 amino acids. The CDR3 sequence is CASGHRTGGKTSYNEQFF. The CDR3 coding sequence is TGCGCCAGCGGCCACCGGACAGGGGGGAAAACTAGCTACAATGAGCAGTTCTTC.

The chain is built from TRBV18 and TRBJ2-1, with no clear D. Germline loops: CDR1 KGHSH, CDR2 LQKENI. CDR3 length: 14 residues. With 1 base removed from V and 1 base from J, the gap between germline ends came to 5 bases. CDR3 in amino acids: CASSPQGSYNEQFF. The CDR3 nucleotides read TGTGCCAGCTCACCACAGGGTTCCTACAATGAGCAGTTCTTC.

This clone has just a few counts. The V gene is TRBV6-6, the J gene TRBJ2-2, with D possibly TRBD2 on 6 matching bases. Trimming cost V 5 bases and J 4 bases, with 14 bases left between them. Germline V CDR1 and CDR2: MNHNY, SVGAGI (reference sequence). This CDR3 has 15 residues. CDR3 bases: TGTGCCAGCAGTCCGAGGACTAAATTCACCGGGGAGCTGTTTTTT. Amino acids: CASSPRTKFTGELFF.

The chain employs TRBV5-5 and TRBJ2-7; tentative D call: TRBD1 (5 bases). V lost 2 bases and J lost 6, with 12 bases in between. This CDR3 is 13 amino acids long. CDR1 is SGHKS and CDR2 is YYEKEE in the germline V gene (reference sequence). The CDR3 sequence is CASSFLQGAEQYV. The CDR3 DNA follows: TGTGCCAGCAGCTTCCTCCAGGGTGCCGAGCAGTACGTC.